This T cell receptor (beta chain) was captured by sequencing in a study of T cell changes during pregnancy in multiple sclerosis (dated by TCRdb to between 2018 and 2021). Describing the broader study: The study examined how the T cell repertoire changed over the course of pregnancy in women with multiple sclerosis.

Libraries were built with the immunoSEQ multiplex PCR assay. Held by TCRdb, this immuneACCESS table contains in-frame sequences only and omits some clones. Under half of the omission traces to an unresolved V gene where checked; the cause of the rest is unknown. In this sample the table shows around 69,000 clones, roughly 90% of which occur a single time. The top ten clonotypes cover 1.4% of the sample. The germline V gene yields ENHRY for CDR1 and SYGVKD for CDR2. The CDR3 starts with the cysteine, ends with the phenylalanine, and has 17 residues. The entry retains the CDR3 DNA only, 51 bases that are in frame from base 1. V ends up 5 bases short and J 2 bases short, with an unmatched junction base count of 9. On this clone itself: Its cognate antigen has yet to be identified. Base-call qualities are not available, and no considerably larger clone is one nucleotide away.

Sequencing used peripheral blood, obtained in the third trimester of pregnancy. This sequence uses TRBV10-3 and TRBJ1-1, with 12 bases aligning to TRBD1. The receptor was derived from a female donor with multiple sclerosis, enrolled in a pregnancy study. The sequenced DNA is TGTGCCATCAGTCGGCTGGGACAGGGGGCCTTTAACACTGAAGCTTTCTTT. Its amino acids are CAISRLGQGAFNTEAFF.